Given below is one TCR beta chain in context. Its matching antigen is unknown. This sample was included in a study of response to subunit inactivated influenza vaccine. MiXCR was run by TCRdb on the RT-PCR reads, yielding one entry per CDR3 protein. This table has over 400,000 distinct CDR3 sequences, 10% to 15% appearing once. The germline V gene has CDR1 KGHDR and CDR2 SFDVKD. The V end was cut by 2 bases, the J end by 4 bases, with 12 bases between. This CDR3 has 15 amino acids. Findings and limits, study-wide: Seasonal influenza vaccination, on each occasion, was suggested by the authors to recruit few new T cells.

The TCR was taken from a man aged 45 to 65 who received an inactivated influenza vaccine. The chain carries TRBV24-1 and TRBJ2-3; D possibly uses TRBD1 or TRBD2 (5 bases each). The specimen was PBMCs from blood, collected roughly 47 days after vaccination. The CDR3 spells CATSDYGTAPDTQYF. CDR3 sequence (DNA): TGTGCCACCAGTGATTATGGGACCGCGCCAGATACGCAGTATTTT.